The 27 T cell receptor beta chains below all came from one sample that was sequenced in a study of T cell repertoires in cytomegalovirus infection. Using its own MiXCR run on the reads, TCRdb lists one record per CDR3 protein. There are approximately 150,000 distinct CDR3 sequences in the sample; about 15% occur only once, and roughly a sixth lies in the top ten. The specimen sequenced was CD8+ T cells from PBMCs. The receptors derive from a human donor in good health (CMV status not recorded). Some clones in this sample may be carry-over from other donors' samples.

This clonotype was counted at least ten times. The rearrangement joins TRBV7-9 to TRBJ2-5; D ambiguous. This CDR3 is built from 14 residues. The germline CDR1 and CDR2 sequences are SEHNR and FQNEAQ (reference sequence). V lost 2 bases, J lost 2 bases, and 9 bases lay in between. As DNA, the CDR3 is TGTGCCAGCAGCTTATTGGGCGAGCAAGAGACCCAGTACTTC. It codes for CASSLLGEQETQYF.

The rearrangement uses TRBV15 and TRBJ2-2; D not certain. The V gene's germline CDR1 is LNHNV and CDR2 YYDKDF (reference sequence). V shed 0 bases and J shed 6 bases, with 5 bases lying between them. The CDR3 length is 13 residues. The CDR3 here is CATSRDAAGELFF. The CDR3 region has the DNA TGTGCCACCAGCAGAGATGCCGCCGGGGAGCTGTTTTTT.

The rearrangement joins TRBV7-4 to TRBJ2-7, with 7 bases aligning to TRBD1. The germline V gene has CDR1 SGHVT and CDR2 SQSDAQ. V lost 5 bases and J lost 3; bases outside the gene matches: 10. CDR3 size: 15 residues. DNA for the CDR3: TGTGCCAGCAGCCGTCCGGGACAGTCGCTCTACGAGCAGTACTTC. Its protein is CASSRPGQSLYEQYF. Full variable domain (missing parts from reference TRBV7-4 and TRBJ2-7): GAGVSQSPRYKVAKRGRDVALRCDSISGHVTLYWYRQTLGQGSEVLTYSQSDAQRDKSGRPSGRFSAERPERSVSTLKIQRTEQGDSAVYLCASSRPGQSLYEQYFGPGTRLTVT.

The chain employs TRBV5-4 and TRBJ2-7, with D possibly TRBD1 on 6 matching bases. CDR1 is SGHNT, CDR2 YYREEE, per germline (reference sequence). Between the trimmed V and J ends, which lost 2 bases and 0 bases, there was a span of 18 bases. There are 17 residues in the CDR3. CDR3 sequence: CASSFLPSRTDSYEQYF. The CDR3 DNA reads as TGTGCCAGCAGCTTTCTCCCATCGCGGACAGACTCCTACGAGCAGTACTTC.

J is TRBJ2-7 and V is TRBV28; D ambiguous. The germline gives CDR1 MDHEN, CDR2 SYDVKM. V was shortened by 6 bases and J by 0 bases, with 9 bases between the two germline ends. The CDR3 is 13 residues long. Written as DNA, the CDR3 is TGTGCCAGCAGACCTGACACCTCCTACGAGCAGTACTTC. Its protein product is CASRPDTSYEQYF.

There are a few counts of this clonotype. The CDR3 loop reads CASSLAAGQRNEQFF. The CDR3 DNA reads TGTGCCAGCAGCTTGGCGGCGGGCCAAAGGAATGAGCAGTTCTTC. V and J are TRBV5-4 and TRBJ2-1; TRBD2 might be the D (5 bases). CDR3 size: 15 residues. Trimming left V 0 bases short and J 7 bases short, with 14 bases between. Germline CDR1 and CDR2: SGHNT and YYREEE (reference sequence).

The chain carries TRBV7-6 and TRBJ1-2; 7 nucleotides match TRBD1. Germline CDR1 reads SGHVS; CDR2 reads FNYEAQ. V shed 4 bases and J 6 bases; nucleotides not matched to a gene: 8. The CDR3 totals 14 residues. CDR3 in DNA: TGTGCCAGCAGCTATTACAGGGGCGACGATGGCTACACCTTC. Translating gives CASSYYRGDDGYTF.

This clonotype appeared a few times. V and J are TRBV7-9 and TRBJ1-2; D is perhaps TRBD1 (5 bases). The V and J ends lost 5 bases and 5 bases respectively, with 6 bases between them. From germline, CDR1 is SEHNR and CDR2 FQNEAQ (reference sequence). This CDR3 has 11 amino acids. In DNA, the CDR3 is TGTGCCAGCAGCGACAGATATGGCTACACCTTC. This encodes CASSDRYGYTF.

J is TRBJ2-3 and V is TRBV28; 9 positions agree with TRBD2. The trim removed 5 bases at V and 5 bases at J, leaving 20 bases unmatched. The V gene's germline CDR1 is MDHEN and CDR2 SYDVKM. The CDR3 has 19 amino acids. For the CDR3, the DNA is TGTGCCAGCAGTCCCCCGGGGCAAGCGGGAGGTATCCGGGAAGATACGCAGTATTTT. This codes for CASSPPGQAGGIREDTQYF.

This clonotype showed up just a few times. The chain joins TRBV20-1 to TRBJ1-6, with 8 nucleotides matching TRBD1. There are 14 residues in the CDR3. With 1 base clipped from V and 7 bases from J, the junction kept 3 bases outside the gene matches. CDR1 is DFQATT, CDR2 SNEGSKA, per germline (reference sequence). The CDR3 protein is CSARGTGSNSPLHF. DNA of the CDR3: TGCAGTGCTAGAGGGACAGGGTCAAATTCACCCCTCCACTTT.

The gene calls are TRBV7-6 and TRBJ2-1, with 10 positions matching TRBD2. The CDR3 loop spans 16 amino acids. From germline, CDR1 is SGHVS and CDR2 FNYEAQ. The trim removed 1 base at V and 8 bases at J, leaving 8 bases unmatched. The CDR3 sequence is CASSLVISGRTYEQFF. The CDR3 DNA reads as TGTGCCAGCAGCTTAGTTATTAGCGGGAGGACGTATGAGCAGTTCTTC.

V usage is TRBV6-1 and J usage is TRBJ2-1, with D unresolved. This CDR3 contains 11 residues. CDR1 is MNHNS and CDR2 is SASEGT in the germline V gene. Trimming removed 5 bases from V and 9 bases from J, with 8 bases in between. CDR3 in DNA: TGTGCCAGCAGTCCCCCTCCTGAGCAGTTCTTC. Its protein is CASSPPPEQFF.

V usage is TRBV20-1 and J usage is TRBJ2-3, with no clear D. Per germline, CDR1 DFQATT and CDR2 SNEGSKA (reference sequence). The V end was cut by 0 bases, the J end by 2 bases, with 12 bases between. There are 15 residues in the CDR3. This CDR3 is CSARDLWLPTDTQYF. CDR3 in DNA: TGCAGTGCTAGAGATCTGTGGCTTCCCACAGATACGCAGTATTTT.

This clonotype has only a few counts. The chain couples TRBV7-9 to TRBJ2-7; 10 bases agree with TRBD2. Germline loops: CDR1 SEHNR, CDR2 FQNEAQ (reference sequence). The V gene end was trimmed by 5 bases and the J gene end by 5 bases; junction bases not matched to a gene: 6. This CDR3 has 14 residues. The CDR3 protein is CASSPSGSRNEQYF. CDR3 bases: TGTGCCAGCAGCCCTAGCGGGAGTAGGAACGAGCAGTACTTC.

This chain uses TRBV4-3 with TRBJ2-1; the match to TRBD2 covers 7 bases. J gave up 8 bases and V 5 bases, and 12 bases lay outside the gene matches. CDR3 length: 15 amino acids. The germline CDR1 and CDR2 sequences are LGHNA and YSLEER. The CDR3: CASSGGVSLGDEQFF. The CDR3 DNA reads TGCGCCAGCAGCGGGGGGGTTTCTCTGGGCGATGAGCAGTTCTTC.

This chain links TRBV7-2 with TRBJ2-1, with D perhaps TRBD1 (6 bases). V shed 7 bases and J shed 9 bases, with 13 bases lying between them. Germline loops: CDR1 SGHTA, CDR2 FQGNSA. The CDR3 is 12 residues long. The CDR3 sequence is CASTSGVGEQFF. In DNA, the CDR3 is TGTGCCAGCACCTCAGGGGTAGGTGAGCAGTTCTTC.

This clonotype was found a few times. The chain couples TRBV28 to TRBJ1-5; a weak D match, TRBD1 (5 bases). CDR3 size: 14 residues. The ends were cut back, 3 bases at V and 7 bases at J, with 13 bases in the middle. Germline CDR1 is MDHEN and CDR2 is SYDVKM. The CDR3 sequence: CASSFGGGWQPQHF. The DNA of the CDR3 is TGTGCCAGCAGTTTCGGGGGTGGGTGGCAGCCCCAGCATTTT.

Only a few counts were recorded for this clonotype. The rearrangement joins TRBV7-8 to TRBJ2-5; a weak D match, TRBD2 (6 bases). V lost 1 base, J lost 5 bases, and 11 bases lay in between. The V gene's germline CDR1 is SGHVS and CDR2 FQNEAQ. CDR3 size: 14 residues. The CDR3 nucleotides read TGTGCCAGCAGCTTAGGGGCGGGGATTGAGACCCAGTACTTC. This translates into CASSLGAGIETQYF.

Only a few counts were recorded for this clonotype. The V gene is TRBV27, the J gene TRBJ1-5; 8 nucleotides match TRBD1. The CDR3 has 14 residues. Germline CDR1 and CDR2: MNHEY and SMNVEV (reference sequence). V gave up 6 bases and J gave up 3 bases; unmatched junction bases: 4. The CDR3 region has the DNA TGTGCCAGCAGCGTACAGGGGGACAATCAGCCCCAGCATTTT. It is translated as CASSVQGDNQPQHF.

This clonotype was picked up a small number of times. The J gene is TRBJ2-1, the V gene TRBV6-4; D is possibly TRBD2 (5 bases). The CDR3 loop spans 13 amino acids. Between the trimmed V and J ends, which lost 2 bases and 5 bases, there was a span of 7 bases. The germline V gene has CDR1 MRHNA and CDR2 SNTAGT. As DNA, the CDR3 is TGTGCCAGCAGTGACACGGGAAACAATGAGCAGTTCTTC. Protein product: CASSDTGNNEQFF.

This clonotype was picked up many times. The rearrangement links TRBV12-3 or TRBV12-4 to TRBJ2-1; maybe TRBD2 (5 bases). The CDR3 runs to 14 residues. Trimming stripped 6 bases from V and 4 bases from J, with 13 bases between. The CDR3 protein is CASSNGGSYNEQFF. For the CDR3, the DNA is TGTGCCAGCAGCAACGGTGGGAGTTACAATGAGCAGTTCTTC.

This clonotype appeared a few times. The J gene is TRBJ2-7, the V gene TRBV6-2 or TRBV6-3, with no clear D. V gave up 6 bases and J gave up 3 bases, with 6 bases separating them. This CDR3 is 11 amino acids long. In germline, CDR1 is MNHEY, CDR2 SVGEGT. This CDR3 is CASRDFYEQYF. The CDR3 bases are TGTGCCAGCAGGGATTTCTACGAGCAGTACTTC.

This clonotype was counted only a few times. V gene TRBV10-1 combines with J gene TRBJ2-3; D remains ambiguous. Germline V gene sequence: CDR1 WNHNN, CDR2 SYGVQD (reference sequence). The CDR3 covers 13 residues. V dropped 0 bases and J dropped 7 bases, with 8 bases sitting between them. CDR3 sequence reads: CASSESTRHTQYF. The CDR3 DNA follows: TGCGCCAGCAGTGAGTCTACCCGGCATACGCAGTATTTT.

The table lists this clonotype with a few counts. This chain links TRBV7-8 with TRBJ1-1; D is undetermined. CDR1 is SGHVS and CDR2 is FQNEAQ in the germline V gene. The CDR3 sequence is 13 residues long. Deletions cut 3 bases from V and 2 bases from J, with 7 bases between. CDR3 in amino acids: CASSFSVNTEAFF. The CDR3 region has the DNA TGTGCCAGCAGCTTCAGTGTAAACACTGAAGCTTTCTTT.

In this sample, this clonotype turned up a few times. The chain uses TRBV27 and TRBJ2-3; no clear D gene. Germline V gene sequence: CDR1 MNHEY, CDR2 SMNVEV (reference sequence). V was shortened by 7 bases and J by 2 bases, with 13 bases between the two germline ends. This CDR3 region has 14 residues. CDR3 residues: CASKALVYTDTQYF. CDR3 DNA: TGTGCCAGCAAGGCGTTGGTGTACACAGATACGCAGTATTTT.

The chain recombines TRBV19 with TRBJ1-1; weak D call: TRBD1 (5 bases). The V gene's germline CDR1 is LNHDA and CDR2 SQIVND (reference sequence). This CDR3 has 13 amino acids. With 7 bases removed from V and 3 bases from J, the gap between germline ends came to 12 bases. CDR3 DNA sequence: TGTGCCAGTATGGGGCAGCTTTACACTGAAGCTTTCTTT. This codes for CASMGQLYTEAFF.

The V gene is TRBV20-1, the J gene TRBJ2-7; a possible D gene is TRBD1 (5 bases). CDR3 length: 11 amino acids. V was trimmed by 4 bases and J by 4 bases, leaving 8 bases between them. The germline CDR1 and CDR2 sequences are DFQATT and SNEGSKA (reference sequence). The CDR3 sequence is CSAIRGYEQYF. The CDR3 bases are TGCAGTGCTATAAGGGGATACGAGCAGTACTTC.